The sequence of this T cell receptor (beta chain) was determined in a study of shared T cell receptors in the human thymus. The protocol was immunoSEQ multiplex PCR, while the TCRdb copy is restricted to in-frame clones and leaves out a portion. The data show hundreds of thousands of clones, about 87% seen once. CDR3 length: 15 residues. The germline CDR1 and CDR2 sequences are MNHNY and SVGAGI (reference sequence). V gave up 8 bases and J gave up 0 bases; unmatched junction bases: 10. These sequences were also reported in another study, on human thymus T cells. That source notes: Finnish infants who were healthy and having corrective surgery for congenital heart defects made up the donors. The thymus was resected at corrective cardiac surgery. Seemingly biased V and J gene usage marked thymic and blood repertoires. The related literature has documented a marked overlap of thymic repertoires among unrelated individuals.

This rearrangement joins TRBV6-6 to TRBJ2-7; 7 positions agree with TRBD1. The receptor was isolated from a boy under two years old with a congenital heart defect. Sequencing was performed on thymocytes. The CDR3 DNA sequence: TGTGCCAGCGACGAGGGGGCGATCAGCTCCTACGAGCAGTACTTC. Its protein is CASDEGAISSYEQYF.